This TCR beta chain was sequenced during a study of OX40 agonist ivuxolimab in advanced cancers. Across the study: All patients had ivuxolimab intravenously every 2 weeks at 0.01 to 10 mg/kg.

The method was immunoSEQ multiplex PCR; TCRdb's version includes in-frame clones alone and lacks a portion of them. The sample consists of under 80,000 clones, 85% to 90% of them appearing once. Sequencing was performed on CD4+ or CD8+ T cells sorted from blood, taken in a trial of the OX40 agonist ivuxolimab. This receptor was identified in an adult with an advanced solid tumor such as melanoma, head and neck, liver or kidney cancer.

CDR3 residues: CASSFQVGTEAFF. The CDR3 nucleotides read TGTGCCAGCAGCTTCCAGGTTGGGACTGAAGCTTTCTTT. The rearrangement links TRBV5-4 to TRBJ1-1; D not resolved. Germline CDR1 reads SGHNT; CDR2 reads YYREEE (reference sequence). Trimming took 2 bases from V and 5 from J, leaving 10 bases between them. CDR3 length equals 13 residues.